Listed here are 30 T cell receptor beta chains from one sample, sequenced in a study of shared clonotypes between healthy human individuals. Generated by immunoSEQ multiplex PCR, the TCRdb table keeps only in-frame clones and is missing some. The sample includes some 2,400,000 clones, about 94% of them seen just once. Sequencing was carried out using naive CD4+ T cells sorted from blood. Subset meaning: CD45RA+ positively selected. Every receptor here comes from a man aged 18 to 30 in good health.

The J gene is TRBJ2-1, the V gene TRBV7-9; 14 bases map to TRBD2. Looked up from germline, CDR1 is SEHNR and CDR2 is FQNEAQ (reference sequence). CDR3 length equals 19 residues. Losses at the gene ends were 4 bases for V and 8 bases for J; bases not matched to a gene: 16. CDR3 residues: CASSSRTPVTSGGAYEQFF. CDR3 nucleotide sequence: TGTGCCAGCAGCTCTCGGACCCCAGTGACTAGCGGGGGGGCGTATGAGCAGTTCTTC.

This clone is a singleton in its sample. This chain connects TRBV2 to TRBJ1-6; D is possibly TRBD1 (5 bases). Per germline, CDR1 SNHLY and CDR2 FYNNEI. V was shortened by 8 bases and J by 9 bases, with 11 bases between the two germline ends. This CDR3 is built from 12 residues. CDR3 protein: CASLQGSSPLHF. The CDR3 DNA follows: TGTGCCAGCCTTCAGGGCAGTTCACCCCTCCACTTT.

The genes are TRBV7-2 and TRBJ2-2; tentative D call: TRBD2 (6 bases). Between the trimmed V and J ends, which lost 2 bases and 3 bases, there was a span of 10 bases. The CDR3 length is 15 residues. From germline, CDR1 is SGHTA and CDR2 FQGNSA. The CDR3 spells CASSLLTRDTGELFF. The CDR3 DNA is TGTGCCAGCAGCTTACTGACTAGGGACACCGGGGAGCTGTTTTTT.

V and J are TRBV7-2 and TRBJ2-7; TRBD2 might be the D (5 bases). Germline V gene lookup returns CDR1 SGHTA and CDR2 FQGNSA. The CDR3 consists of 14 residues. V dropped 6 bases and J dropped 0 bases, with 12 bases sitting between them. CDR3 coding DNA: TGTGCCAGCAGTTCAAGTCGGGGCTCCTACGAGCAGTACTTC. The encoded protein is CASSSSRGSYEQYF.

The chain employs TRBV5-1 and TRBJ2-5; D not certain. In germline, CDR1 is SGHRS, CDR2 YFSETQ. There are 14 residues in the CDR3. V was trimmed by 4 bases and J by 5 bases, leaving 15 bases between them. The CDR3 DNA is TGCGCCAGCAGCACTGTAGGCCTAGAGGAGACCCAGTACTTC. This translates into CASSTVGLEETQYF. Complete variable domain (other parts from reference TRBV5-1 and TRBJ2-5): KAGVTQTPRYLIKTRGQQVTLSCSPISGHRSVSWYQQTPGQGLQFLFEYFSETQRNKGNFPGRFSGRQFSNSRSEMNVSTLELGDSALYLCASSTVGLEETQYFGPGTRLLVL.

The chain is built from TRBV18 and TRBJ1-1; unclear D gene. Trimming removed 5 bases at V and 0 bases at J, with 7 bases between. The CDR3 sequence is 13 residues long. Germline CDR1 and CDR2: KGHSH and LQKENI. CDR3 coding DNA: TGTGCCAGCTCAACTCAGGTGAACACTGAAGCTTTCTTT. Its translation is CASSTQVNTEAFF.

The genes are TRBV11-3 and TRBJ2-2; no clear D. V was clipped by 5 bases and J by 5 bases, with 12 bases between them. CDR1 SGHNT and CDR2 YENEEA come from the germline V gene. This CDR3 region has 14 residues. CDR3 residues: CASSPRRETGELFF. CDR3 coding DNA: TGTGCCAGCAGCCCAAGGCGTGAGACCGGGGAGCTGTTTTTT.

The V call is TRBV5-1, the J call TRBJ2-2; TRBD1 might be the D (5 bases). CDR1 SGHRS and CDR2 YFSETQ come from the germline V gene. The CDR3 loop spans 15 amino acids. V lost 4 bases, J lost 5 bases, and 15 bases lay in between. The CDR3: CASSTTPRGTGELFF. In DNA form, the CDR3 reads TGCGCCAGCAGCACAACCCCTAGGGGTACCGGGGAGCTGTTTTTT.

This rearrangement joins TRBV2 to TRBJ1-2; D possibly corresponds to TRBD1 (6 bases). V gave up 8 bases and J gave up 0 bases, with 13 bases separating them. CDR3 size: 14 residues. Germline V lookup: CDR1 SNHLY, CDR2 FYNNEI. CDR3 sequence reads: CASAPRGTNYGYTF. In DNA, the CDR3 is TGTGCCAGCGCCCCGAGGGGGACTAACTATGGCTACACCTTC.

Of note for this clone: The sample holds other DNA sequences that translate to the same CDR3. This chain links TRBV5-6 with TRBJ2-5; D is tentatively TRBD1 or TRBD2 (5 bases each). The length of the CDR3 is 14 residues. The germline V and J ends were trimmed by 0 bases and 2 bases, with 8 bases remaining between them. CDR1 and CDR2 from the germline V gene are SGHDT and YYEEEE. The DNA of the CDR3 is TGTGCCAGCAGCTTGGCGGGGCGGCAAGAGACCCAGTACTTC. It codes for CASSLAGRQETQYF.

For this clone: Since no conserved phenylalanine or tryptophan closes the CDR3, a read error is the likely cause. Because the CDR3's place on the DNA is in doubt, the DNA is left out and the CDR3 is given as listed by TCRdb. The chain joins TRBV6-6 to TRBJ2-7; the D call in the table, TRBD1, was not verified against the DNA. The CDR3 is made up of 14 amino acids, end residues included. The germline V gene has CDR1 MNHNY and CDR2 SVGAGI (reference sequence). The CDR3 protein is CASSYTPPAGAQSI.

The chain recombines TRBV15 with TRBJ1-5; a possible D gene is TRBD1 (5 bases). Germline CDR1 is LNHNV and CDR2 is YYDKDF (reference sequence). The CDR3 runs to 17 residues. Trimming shortened V by 1 base and J by 1 base, and 14 bases separated the two germline ends. The CDR3 here is CATSRGAGHPSNQPQHF. CDR3 DNA sequence: TGTGCCACCAGCAGAGGGGCTGGACATCCAAGCAATCAGCCCCAGCATTTT.

The chain joins TRBV6-5 to TRBJ1-6; no clear D. The ends were cut back, 5 bases at V and 5 bases at J, with 10 bases in the middle. Germline V CDR1 and CDR2: MNHEY, SVGAGI. The CDR3 extends over 14 amino acids. The CDR3 sequence is CASSTFGDNSPLHF. The DNA for the CDR3 is TGTGCCAGCAGTACCTTTGGGGATAATTCACCCCTCCACTTT.

The chain employs TRBV15 and TRBJ1-6; 12 bases agree with TRBD1. This CDR3 contains 18 residues. With 4 bases clipped from V and 0 bases from J, the junction kept 4 bases outside the gene matches. Germline CDR1 is LNHNV and CDR2 is YYDKDF (reference sequence). The CDR3 region is CATSTGQGASSYNSPLHF. The CDR3 DNA is TGTGCCACCAGCACGGGACAGGGGGCCAGCTCCTATAATTCACCCCTCCACTTT.

This chain links TRBV5-1 with TRBJ2-2; D may be TRBD2 (5 bases). Germline-derived CDR1 and CDR2 are SGHRS and YFSETQ. CDR3 size: 14 residues. V was pared by 7 bases and J by 4 bases, with 14 bases between. CDR3 DNA: TGCGCCAGCCGGGGAGAAATGATCACCGGGGAGCTGTTTTTT. Encoded protein: CASRGEMITGELFF. The whole variable domain, filled in from reference TRBV5-1 and TRBJ2-2, reads KAGVTQTPRYLIKTRGQQVTLSCSPISGHRSVSWYQQTPGQGLQFLFEYFSETQRNKGNFPGRFSGRQFSNSRSEMNVSTLELGDSALYLCASRGEMITGELFFGEGSRLTVL.

The sample holds a few counts of this clone. CDR3 sequence (DNA): TGTGCCAGCAGCCCGGGTGCGCGCTCTGGATCTTACGAGCAGTACTTC. It specifies CASSPGARSGSYEQYF. The genes are TRBV7-6 and TRBJ2-7; D is ambiguous. Trimming pared 5 bases from V and 4 bases from J, leaving 21 bases between. Per germline, CDR1 SGHVS and CDR2 FNYEAQ. The CDR3 runs to 16 residues.

This chain joins TRBV5-1 and TRBJ1-4, with no clear D. The CDR3 is made up of 15 amino acids. CDR1 SGHRS and CDR2 YFSETQ come from the germline V gene. Trimming took 0 bases from V and 6 from J, leaving 12 bases between them. CDR3 region: CASSLAAAQYEKLFF. The DNA of the CDR3 is TGCGCCAGCAGCTTGGCCGCAGCACAATATGAAAAACTGTTTTTT.

This chain links TRBV10-2 with TRBJ2-7, with D perhaps TRBD2 (6 bases). Trimming removed 0 bases at V and 9 bases at J, with 21 bases between. There are 16 residues in the CDR3. Germline CDR1 is WSHSY and CDR2 is SAAADI. The CDR3 DNA reads as TGCGCCAGCAGTGAGTCGTGGCTAGCGTTGGGGAGAGGGCAGTACTTC. It is translated as CASSESWLALGRGQYF.

The rearrangement links TRBV28 to TRBJ2-7, with D uncertain. The V end was cut by 2 bases, the J end by 0 bases, with 8 bases between. Per the germline V gene, CDR1 is MDHEN and CDR2 is SYDVKM. The length of the CDR3 is 14 residues. The CDR3 DNA is TGTGCCAGCAGTTTAACCCCGAGCTCCTACGAGCAGTACTTC. It is translated as CASSLTPSSYEQYF. Based on the CDR3 plus reference TRBV28 and TRBJ2-7, the full variable domain is DVKVTQSSRYLVKRTGEKVFLECVQDMDHENMFWYRQDPGLGLRLIYFSYDVKMKEKGDIPEGYSVSREKKERFSLILESASTNQTSMYLCASSLTPSSYEQYFGPGTRLTVT.

The sample holds one count of this clone. This sequence joins TRBV30 and TRBJ1-2, with D hard to call. This CDR3 has 13 amino acids. In germline, CDR1 is GTSNPN, CDR2 SVGIG (reference sequence). The ends were cut back, 2 bases at V and 2 bases at J, with 9 bases in the middle. The CDR3 spells CAWSPKTNYGYTF. CDR3 in DNA: TGTGCCTGGAGTCCCAAAACGAACTATGGCTACACCTTC.

This clone was seen just once. The V call is TRBV5-4, the J call TRBJ2-7; TRBD2 agrees at 9 bases. The trim removed 2 bases at V and 2 bases at J, leaving 5 bases unmatched. The CDR3 runs to 15 residues. Germline V gives CDR1 SGHNT, CDR2 YYREEE (reference sequence). The DNA for the CDR3 is TGTGCCAGCAGCTTCCTGACTAGCGGACCCTACGAGCAGTACTTC. It codes for CASSFLTSGPYEQYF. Based on the CDR3 plus reference TRBV5-4 and TRBJ2-7, the full variable domain is ETGVTQSPTHLIKTRGQQVTLRCSSQSGHNTVSWYQQALGQGPQFIFQYYREEENGRGNFPPRFSGLQFPNYSSELNVNALELDDSALYLCASSFLTSGPYEQYFGPGTRLTVT.

V usage is TRBV9 and J usage is TRBJ2-5; TRBD2 agrees at 9 bases. Losses at the gene ends were 4 bases for V and 7 bases for J; bases not matched to a gene: 17. Germline CDR1 and CDR2: SGDLS and YYNGEE. The CDR3 consists of 17 residues. The DNA for the CDR3 is TGTGCCAGCAGCCTTGGTAGCGGGGGACAGTCCTCCCCGACCCAGTACTTC. Residues: CASSLGSGGQSSPTQYF.

The chain couples TRBV11-2 to TRBJ1-1; 7 nucleotides align to TRBD1. V gave up 5 bases and J gave up 5 bases; unmatched junction bases: 5. In germline, CDR1 is SGHAT, CDR2 FQNNGV. This CDR3 is built from 13 residues. As DNA, the CDR3 is TGTGCCAGCAGCCTCATCAGGGGGACTGAAGCTTTCTTT. Residues: CASSLIRGTEAFF.

This clone was picked up one time. In DNA, the CDR3 is TGTGCCAGCAGCCTGATGACAGATTCGAATTCACCCCTCCACTTT. It codes for CASSLMTDSNSPLHF. V and J are TRBV14 and TRBJ1-6; a possible D gene is TRBD1 (5 bases). CDR1 and CDR2 (germline): SGHDN, FVKESK. Trimming cost V 4 bases and J 7 bases, with 14 bases left between them. This CDR3 contains 15 residues.

Concerning this clone: Other DNA sequences within the sample encode an identical CDR3. The rearrangement uses TRBV7-8 and TRBJ2-5; no reliable D call. Trimming removed 2 bases from V and 2 bases from J, with 6 bases in between. The CDR3 extends over 13 amino acids. Germline assignment: CDR1 SGHVS and CDR2 FQNEAQ. The CDR3 region is CASSLRVQETQYF. The CDR3 nucleotides read TGTGCCAGCAGCTTACGGGTTCAAGAGACCCAGTACTTC.

The chain joins TRBV13 to TRBJ2-5; weak D call: TRBD1 (6 bases). The CDR3 is made up of 15 amino acids. Germline loops: CDR1 PRHDT, CDR2 FYEKMQ (reference sequence). V lost 2 bases, J lost 1 base, and 11 bases lay in between. The CDR3 sequence: CASSLNRASQETQYF. The DNA for the CDR3 is TGTGCCAGCAGCTTAAACAGGGCAAGCCAAGAGACCCAGTACTTC.

The V and J genes are TRBV18 and TRBJ1-4; no definite D call. V dropped 3 bases and J dropped 2 bases, with 16 bases sitting between them. This CDR3 is built from 17 residues. Germline values: CDR1 KGHSH, CDR2 LQKENI. CDR3 coding DNA: TGTGCCAGCTCACCCCCTCCTAGGTGGTCGACTAATGAAAAACTGTTTTTT. Its translation is CASSPPPRWSTNEKLFF.

Of note for this clone: The germline gene is not matched at one end of the junction; a read error may be the cause. The genes are TRBV7-7 and TRBJ2-2; D unclear. The CDR3 runs to 14 residues. Per germline, CDR1 SSHAT and CDR2 FNYEAQ (reference sequence). As DNA, the CDR3 is TGTGCTAGCAGCTTAGAGTTTAGTTCCGGGGAGCTGTTTTTT. Its translation is CASSLEFSSGELFF.

This rearrangement joins TRBV18 to TRBJ1-2; 7 nucleotides align to TRBD1. Germline CDR1 and CDR2: KGHSH and LQKENI. V lost 5 bases to trimming and J lost 0 bases; unmatched junction nucleotides: 6. The CDR3 loop spans 15 amino acids. The CDR3 protein is CASSSDRVANYGYTF. CDR3 nucleotide sequence: TGTGCCAGCTCATCCGACAGGGTGGCTAACTATGGCTACACCTTC.

The chain has TRBV28 and TRBJ1-1, with D perhaps TRBD1 (5 bases). From germline, CDR1 is MDHEN and CDR2 SYDVKM. This CDR3 has 12 residues. Trimming removed 8 bases from V and 5 bases from J, with 12 bases in between. CDR3 nucleotides: TGTGCCAGCTGGGGGGGGTGGACTGAAGCTTTCTTT. It encodes CASWGGWTEAFF.